The 15 T cell receptor beta chains in this list originate from one sample, sequenced in a study of metastatic and nonmetastatic thyroid tumors. Treatment of any kind had been given to no patient before thyroid surgery. MiXCR re-clonotyped the PCR reads for TCRdb. The sample contains 10,000 or so clones, roughly 36% of which appear only once. Sequencing input: tumor tissue. Receptors originate from a female donor with papillary thyroid cancer or a benign thyroid nodule (not recorded which). Some clones in this sample may be carry-over from other donors' samples.

This clone was seen a single time. J is TRBJ2-7 and V is TRBV20-1; D possibly uses TRBD1 or TRBD2 (6 bases each). This CDR3 has 15 amino acids. V was trimmed by 2 bases and J by 6 bases, leaving 20 bases between them. From germline, CDR1 is DFQATT and CDR2 SNEGSKA (reference sequence). Written as DNA, the CDR3 is TGCAGTGCTAGATCGGGGGCGGGGCGGATGGGCGAGCAGTACTTC. This sequence encodes CSARSGAGRMGEQYF.

Within the sample, this clone is medium-sized. The chain is built from TRBV20-1 and TRBJ1-1; D gene unclear. The CDR3 extends over 12 amino acids. Trimming cost V 7 bases and J 0 bases, with 9 bases left between them. Germline loops: CDR1 DFQATT, CDR2 SNEGSKA (reference sequence). The CDR3 DNA reads as TGCAGTGTATCCCCCCTGAACACTGAAGCTTTCTTT. This gives the protein CSVSPLNTEAFF.

In nucleotides, the CDR3 is TGCGCCAGCACCGGGGCAGGGAAGAGCAATGAGCAGTTCTTC. Protein: CASTGAGKSNEQFF. The chain has TRBV10-1 and TRBJ2-1; D may be TRBD1 or TRBD2 (5 bases each). CDR1 and CDR2 (germline): WNHNN, SYGVQD (reference sequence). V gave up 7 bases and J gave up 6 bases, with 16 bases separating them. CDR3 length equals 14 residues.

The table lists this clone with a few counts. The chain uses TRBV6-1 and TRBJ1-1; D uncertain. Deletions cut 7 bases from V and 0 bases from J, with 9 bases between. This CDR3 is 13 amino acids long. CDR1 MNHNS and CDR2 SASEGT come from the germline V gene. The DNA of the CDR3 is TGTGCCAGCAAGCGGATAATGAACACTGAAGCTTTCTTT. Translation: CASKRIMNTEAFF.

The chain joins TRBV7-9 to TRBJ1-1; no clear D gene. The germline V gene has CDR1 SEHNR and CDR2 FQNEAQ (reference sequence). V was pared by 1 base and J by 6 bases, with 9 bases between. The CDR3 is 13 amino acids. Here the CDR3 reads CASSLGAASEAFF. CDR3 nucleotides: TGTGCCAGCAGCTTAGGAGCCGCCTCTGAAGCTTTCTTT.

On this clone: The CDR3 ends on some other residue instead of the conserved phenylalanine or tryptophan, so this is likely a read error. This rearrangement joins TRBV6-1 to TRBJ1-1; 8 bases align to TRBD1. Germline V lookup: CDR1 MNHNS, CDR2 SASEGT. The CDR3 runs 16 residues. The V and J ends lost 5 bases and 5 bases, in that order; junction bases with no gene match: 13. This CDR3 is CASSHLRAGGLTEAFL. CDR3 coding DNA: TGTGCCAGCAGTCACCTAAGGGCAGGGGGCTTAACTGAAGCTTTCCTT.

Note on this clone: At one boundary the junction diverges from the germline segment, which might be a read error. This chain connects TRBV11-2 to TRBJ2-3; possible D gene TRBD2, 6 bases. Germline CDR1 SGHAT, CDR2 FQNNGV. CDR3 length: 15 residues. CDR3 in amino acids: CASSPGVLRTDTHYF. DNA of the CDR3: TGTGCCAGCAGCCCGGGGGTTCTCCGCACAGATACGCATTATTTT.

The chain recombines TRBV6-1 with TRBJ2-1; the match to TRBD2 covers 9 bases. Germline loops: CDR1 MNHNS, CDR2 SASEGT. V shed 10 bases and J 7 bases; nucleotides not matched to a gene: 8. The CDR3 length is 13 residues. CDR3 in amino acids: CATVLAGPNEQFF. Here the CDR3 DNA reads TGTGCCACAGTGCTAGCGGGACCTAATGAGCAGTTCTTC.

This chain joins TRBV6-1 and TRBJ1-3, with a tentative D call TRBD1 (6 bases). This CDR3 region has 17 residues. Trimming pared 4 bases from V and 0 bases from J, leaving 16 bases between. Germline loops: CDR1 MNHNS, CDR2 SASEGT. The CDR3: CASSGGPEGPSGNTIYF. In DNA, the CDR3 is TGTGCCAGCAGTGGGGGGCCGGAGGGCCCCTCTGGAAACACCATATATTTT.

This sequence joins TRBV29-1 and TRBJ1-2, with D possibly TRBD1 on 6 matching bases. Germline CDR1 and CDR2: SQVTM and ANQGSEA. This CDR3 region has 15 residues. Between the trimmed V and J ends, which lost 1 base and 4 bases, there was a span of 16 bases. This CDR3 reads CSVEVLGGLSYGYTF. The DNA of the CDR3 is TGCAGCGTTGAAGTTCTGGGGGGGCTTAGCTATGGCTACACCTTC.

The chain is built from TRBV12-3 or TRBV12-4 and TRBJ1-1; D unresolved. The CDR3 is 15 residues long. The V and J ends lost 1 base and 2 bases respectively, with 11 bases between them. CDR3 in DNA: TGTGCCAGCAGTTTAGGGGCGAAGGTTAACACTGAAGCTTTCTTT. It codes for CASSLGAKVNTEAFF.

This clone is medium-sized by share. The chain recombines TRBV15 with TRBJ2-7, with TRBD1 matching over 9 bases. CDR3 length: 14 residues. Looked up from germline, CDR1 is LNHNV and CDR2 is YYDKDF (reference sequence). V dropped 6 bases and J dropped 7; count of bases not matched to a gene: 10. CDR3 in DNA: TGTGCCACCAGGGCCCCCGACAGGGGGGGGGAGCAGTACTTC. The encoded protein is CATRAPDRGGEQYF. Supplemented by reference TRBV15 and TRBJ2-7, the full variable domain reads DAMVIQNPRYQVTQFGKPVTLSCSQTLNHNVMYWYQQKSSQAPKLLFHYYDKDFNNEADTPDNFQSRRPNTSFCFLDIRSPGLGDTAMYLCATRAPDRGGEQYFGPGTRLTVT.

This clone has at least ten counts. Since a much larger clone is just one base distant, this may be a read error. The chain has TRBV16 and TRBJ2-3, with 8 positions matching TRBD2. Trimming cost V 2 bases and J 3 bases; bases outside gene matches: 7. The CDR3 loop spans 16 amino acids. Looked up from germline, CDR1 is KGHSY and CDR2 is FQNENV. This CDR3 reads CASSQGASSGTDTQYF. The CDR3 DNA sequence: TGTGCCAGCAGCCAAGGGGCCTCTAGCGGGACAGATACGCAGTATTTT.

This clone was seen a handful of times. The chain carries TRBV10-3 and TRBJ1-1; D is perhaps TRBD1 (5 bases). The CDR3 runs to 14 residues. Germline lookup yields CDR1 ENHRY and CDR2 SYGVKD. V was pared by 8 bases and J by 1 base, with 14 bases between. The DNA for the CDR3 is TGTGCCATCGCTCCCGGACAACCGAACACTGAAGCTTTCTTT. Amino acid sequence: CAIAPGQPNTEAFF.

With respect to this clone: A much larger clone differs by one base, so this may be a read error. Additional DNA sequences in this sample encode the identical CDR3. V is TRBV29-1 and J is TRBJ2-5; 9 positions agree with TRBD1. CDR3 size: 13 residues. CDR1 is SQVTM and CDR2 is ANQGSEA in the germline V gene. The J segment lost 2 bases and the V segment lost 4 bases, leaving 2 bases of the junction unmatched. The CDR3 nucleotides are TGCAGCGTTGCGGACAGGGGTCAAGAGACCCAGTACTTC. Its translation: CSVADRGQETQYF.